This T cell receptor beta chain is from a study of follicular helper T cells after annual influenza vaccination. Study information: Blood was drawn on days 0, 7 and 28 after vaccination.

As for time point: 2015-2016 season, 7 days after influenza vaccination. Sequencing used immunoSEQ multiplex PCR; TCRdb keeps in-frame clones, though not all of them. The profile shows about 1,200 clones, about nine tenths of them singletons. Regarding the study as a whole: Yearly vaccinations repeatedly recalled conserved clonotypes in ICOS+CD38+ cTfh.

Germline V gene sequence: CDR1 LNHDA, CDR2 SQIVND (reference sequence). Between the trimmed V and J ends, which lost 3 bases and 6 bases, there was a span of 9 bases. The CDR3 loop spans 13 amino acids. Of note for this clone: Its antigen remains unidentified.

The source is an adult who received the influenza vaccine. Sequencing used CXCR5+ CD38- circulating T follicular helper cells from blood, obtained 7 days after influenza vaccination. Subset noted: circulating Tfh, non-naive CD4+CXCR5+PD-1+ (ICOS+CD38+ or ICOS-CD38-). The chain uses TRBV19 and TRBJ2-1; D may correspond to TRBD1 or TRBD2 (5 bases each). CDR3 bases: TGTGCCAGTAGTATTTGGGGGAGCAATGAGCAGTTCTTC. As protein: CASSIWGSNEQFF.